This T cell receptor beta chain was captured by sequencing in a study of blood T cell repertoires in COVID-19 (TCRdb year 2020). For context, the study as a whole: The collaborator samples originated in the United States, Italy and Spain and spanned the acute and convalescent phases of COVID-19. The prospective study material was composed of cDNA or gDNA derived from T cells, B-cell-depleted T cells, or PBMCs. Subjects who had been exposed to COVID-19, were actively infected with it, or had recovered from it provided the deeply sampled blood TCRbeta repertoires that made up the dataset. The repertoires were released in a freely available public database meant as a resource for research on the immune response to SARS-CoV-2. Samples were obtained from the ongoing ImmuneRACE study (first 160 participants) and from about 1,300 subjects provided by 6 global collaborators. Nearly every sample came with metadata listing a de-identified subject ID, COVID-19 status, age in years and sex. Where HLA class I and class II types were available, the types were taken from metadata supplied by the sample provider, not from assay-based typing. Study-wide conclusions, independent of this receptor: Clinical and demographic metadata were provided uncurated, with the amount varying by source and participant.

V lost 3 bases and J lost 4 bases; the stretch between them is 11 bases long. The CDR3 has 15 amino acids, counting the end cysteine and phenylalanine. Only the CDR3 DNA is retained, 45 bases long and in frame from the first base. Via the germline V gene, CDR1 is SGHRS and CDR2 YFSETQ. Whole blood was collected in K2EDTA tubes by collaborating institutions according to the institutions' own protocols. Collaborator samples were shipped for TCRbeta analysis as frozen whole blood, isolated PBMCs, or DNA extracted from either sample type. TCRbeta CDR3 regions were amplified from genomic DNA using the immunoSEQ Assay, a bias-controlled multiplex PCR. Under the source paper's analysis protocol: Within the assay, amplification of reference gene primers was used to estimate how many nucleated cells each sample contained. To quantify the absolute abundance of each unique TCRbeta CDR3 rearrangement, sequence reads were collapsed and filtered. For each sample, productive Simpson clonality was calculated by taking the square root of Simpson's diversity index across productive rearrangements. Here the immuneACCESS table is served through TCRdb, limited to in-frame sequences with V and J called. Missing clones are a known gap in these copies; in checked studies unresolved V genes cover under half, and the rest lacks a known reason. V and J calls and clone size are those listed in that table; D and trimming were worked out from the DNA. For this sample there are roughly 250,000 clones; around four fifths appear just once. Around 12% of the sample is taken by the ten largest.

In the case of this clone: Its binding antigen is unknown. Nothing much larger sits one base from this clone, and base qualities are not available.

The source of this sequence is a woman in her fifties or sixties with active or convalescent COVID-19. The V gene is TRBV5-1 and the J gene is TRBJ2-6; possibly the D gene is TRBD2, per 5 matching bases. The sample comprised peripheral blood. The nucleotide sequence reads TGCGCCAGCAGCTATCGAGGGTTCGGGGCCAACGTCCTGACTTTC. Translated, this gives CASSYRGFGANVLTF.